This T cell receptor beta chain was recorded in a study of T-cell memory formation after mild COVID-19. This clonotype appeared a few times. As yet, its antigen is unknown. Study-wide results and caveats: Some SARS-CoV-2-responding clones were already detected in memory before infection. Day 15 to 85 contracting clones showed balanced CD4/CD8; day 15 to 37 expanders favored CD4+. Unconfirmed was the SARS-CoV-2 specificity of second-wave clones that peaked on day 37.

One entry per CDR3 protein, called by TCRdb with MiXCR from the 5' RACE reads. The profile covers around 320,000 distinct CDR3 sequences, with about 13% appearing a single time and roughly 21% taken by the ten largest. Per germline, CDR1 MNHNS and CDR2 SASEGT. V lost 2 bases and J lost 3; bases outside the gene matches: 4. The CDR3 length is 14 residues. The origin of this receptor is a man between 18 and 29 years old who had mild COVID-19 (a few samples of this study predate the infection). Cell type and time point are not known. This sequence joins TRBV6-1 and TRBJ2-7; the match to TRBD1 covers 7 bases. The sequenced sample consisted of PBMCs or a T cell subset sorted from them (not recorded which). CDR3: CASSEQGGSYEQYF. CDR3 nucleotides: TGTGCCAGCAGTGAACAAGGGGGCAGCTACGAGCAGTACTTC.